This entry lists 17 T cell receptor beta chains sequenced from one sample in a study of neurological immune-mediated disorders. One entry per CDR3 protein, called by TCRdb with MiXCR from the 5' RACE reads. The top ten hold roughly 6.4% of the sample, which has roughly 100,000 distinct CDR3 sequences, 3.5% seen once. Sequenced: PBMCs. These receptors came from a woman younger than 30 with multiple sclerosis.

This clonotype was detected ten times or more. The V gene is TRBV7-9, the J gene TRBJ1-3, with TRBD1 as a possible D gene (6 bases). CDR1 is SEHNR, CDR2 FQNEAQ, per germline (reference sequence). V was cut by 5 bases and J by 2 bases, with 19 bases left in between. The CDR3 is 17 amino acids. The CDR3 DNA is TGTGCCAGCAGCCCTCGCCGGGGGGGCCTCGCTGGAAACACCATATATTTT. It encodes CASSPRRGGLAGNTIYF.

This clonotype is deemed medium-sized. The J gene is TRBJ2-2, the V gene TRBV7-9; perhaps TRBD1 as D (5 bases). Germline CDR1 reads SEHNR; CDR2 reads FQNEAQ (reference sequence). CDR3 length: 14 amino acids. The V end lost 2 bases, the J end lost 4 bases, and 8 bases lay between the germline ends. The CDR3 here is CASSLRGRTGELFF. In DNA, the CDR3 is TGTGCCAGCAGCTTAAGGGGCCGCACCGGGGAGCTGTTTTTT.

In its sample, this clonotype was seen many times. The J gene is TRBJ2-5, the V gene TRBV5-1, with D perhaps being TRBD1 or TRBD2 (6 bases each). This CDR3 is 14 amino acids long. Trimming shortened V by 2 bases and J by 4 bases, and 12 bases separated the two germline ends. Germline V gives CDR1 SGHRS, CDR2 YFSETQ. Here the CDR3 DNA reads TGCGCCAGCAGCTTATTCGAGGGGGGAGAGACCCAGTACTTC. This encodes CASSLFEGGETQYF.

This sequence joins TRBV29-1 and TRBJ2-1; 10 positions match TRBD2. Unmatched junction bases numbered 5, after V lost 3 bases and J lost 6 bases. Germline V gene lookup returns CDR1 SQVTM and CDR2 ANQGSEA. The CDR3 has 14 residues. The CDR3, as DNA: TGCAGCGTTGAGAGGGCTAGCGGGGGCAATGAGCAGTTCTTC. This sequence encodes CSVERASGGNEQFF.

This clonotype was seen at least ten times. This rearrangement joins TRBV20-1 to TRBJ2-7; TRBD2 matches at 12 bases. The germline V gene has CDR1 DFQATT and CDR2 SNEGSKA (reference sequence). The V and J ends lost 3 bases and 3 bases, in that order; junction bases with no gene match: 3. The CDR3 length is 14 residues. CDR3 residues: CSARETSGGYEQYF. The DNA for the CDR3 is TGCAGTGCTAGGGAGACTAGCGGGGGCTACGAGCAGTACTTC.

Ten or more counts support this clonotype. This chain links TRBV20-1 with TRBJ1-6, with a possible D match to TRBD1 (6 bases). Per the germline V gene, CDR1 is DFQATT and CDR2 is SNEGSKA (reference sequence). The CDR3 loop spans 13 amino acids. The CDR3 DNA reads TGCAGCCAAGAGGGACACGCTAATTCACCCCTCCACTTT. The encoded protein is CSQEGHANSPLHF.

This clonotype has at least ten counts. This chain links TRBV5-6 with TRBJ2-1, with 9 nucleotides matching TRBD1. There are 19 residues in the CDR3. Germline trimming cut 4 bases from V and 5 bases from J; bases unmatched to any gene: 19. From germline, CDR1 is SGHDT and CDR2 YYEEEE. The CDR3 DNA reads TGTGCCAGCAGCCCGGCTGATTACAGGGGGCGCGGGTTGAACAATGAGCAGTTCTTC. Encoded protein: CASSPADYRGRGLNNEQFF.

In this sample, this clonotype turned up many times. The chain recombines TRBV20-1 with TRBJ2-7; TRBD1 agrees at 7 bases. The V and J ends lost 0 bases and 4 bases, in that order; junction bases with no gene match: 12. Germline assignment: CDR1 DFQATT and CDR2 SNEGSKA (reference sequence). CDR3 length equals 16 residues. The CDR3 DNA reads as TGCAGTGCTAGAGATATCGGGAAGACAGGGTTTTACGAGCAGTACTTC. Translated: CSARDIGKTGFYEQYF.

The chain links TRBV7-9 to TRBJ1-5; no firm D call. Germline CDR1 is SEHNR and CDR2 is FQNEAQ (reference sequence). V lost 5 bases and J lost 5, with 13 bases in between. CDR3 length: 14 residues. CDR3 sequence: CASSPSEGHQPQHF. CDR3 nucleotides: TGTGCCAGCAGCCCGTCTGAGGGCCATCAGCCCCAGCATTTT.

This clonotype was detected many times. The chain links TRBV19 to TRBJ2-2; a possible D gene is TRBD2 (5 bases). The V and J ends lost 9 bases and 2 bases respectively, with 10 bases between them. This CDR3 spans 13 amino acids. The germline V gene encodes CDR1 LNHDA and CDR2 SQIVND (reference sequence). The DNA for the CDR3 is TGTGCCAGCCTCGGACTTAACACCGGGGAGCTGTTTTTT. It yields the protein CASLGLNTGELFF.

This clonotype was found many times. This rearrangement joins TRBV19 to TRBJ2-7, with 7 bases identical to TRBD2. The CDR3 is 14 amino acids. V trimming: 10 bases; J trimming: 2 bases; junction bases outside the gene matches: 11. CDR1 is LNHDA, CDR2 SQIVND, per germline (reference sequence). The CDR3 DNA reads as TGTGCCACCACCGCGGGAAGCGGGGCCTACGAGCAGTACTTC. This sequence encodes CATTAGSGAYEQYF.

This clonotype was counted many times. The chain has TRBV29-1 and TRBJ2-7, with D maybe TRBD2 (5 bases). Trimming cost V 4 bases and J 4 bases, with 8 bases left between them. Germline V gives CDR1 SQVTM, CDR2 ANQGSEA. The CDR3 length is 11 residues. Here the CDR3 reads CSVGGDYEQYF. The CDR3 coding sequence is TGCAGCGTTGGGGGAGATTACGAGCAGTACTTC.

This clonotype showed up many times. The chain couples TRBV20-1 to TRBJ2-4; 7 nucleotides line up with TRBD2. V was clipped by 3 bases and J by 5 bases; unmatched bases: 4. This CDR3 contains 13 residues. Germline CDR1 reads DFQATT; CDR2 reads SNEGSKA (reference sequence). DNA of the CDR3: TGCAGTGCTAGCGTGGCGGGAGAAAACATTCAGTACTTC. It yields the protein CSASVAGENIQYF.

This clonotype was observed many times. The chain carries TRBV5-1 and TRBJ1-1; 7 nucleotides match TRBD1. J was trimmed by 4 bases and V by 2 bases; bases with no gene match: 14. This CDR3 comprises 17 residues. Germline V lookup: CDR1 SGHRS, CDR2 YFSETQ. The CDR3 DNA sequence: TGCGCCAGCAGCTTCGCGACAGGGACTTTCTCGGGCACTGAAGCTTTCTTT. Translated, it gives CASSFATGTFSGTEAFF. The full variable domain, rest sourced from reference TRBV5-1 and TRBJ1-1, is KAGVTQTPRYLIKTRGQQVTLSCSPISGHRSVSWYQQTPGQGLQFLFEYFSETQRNKGNFPGRFSGRQFSNSRSEMNVSTLELGDSALYLCASSFATGTFSGTEAFFGQGTRLTVV.

This clonotype was seen many times. The gene calls are TRBV4-3 and TRBJ2-7, with D perhaps being TRBD1 or TRBD2 (5 bases each). Trimming shortened V by 3 bases and J by 2 bases, and 11 bases separated the two germline ends. The CDR3 length is 14 residues. Germline CDR1 LGHNA, CDR2 YSLEER. The CDR3 spells CASSQGEGTYEQYF. CDR3 bases: TGCGCCAGCAGCCAGGGTGAGGGGACCTACGAGCAGTACTTC.

This clonotype occurred many times. The genes are TRBV25-1 and TRBJ2-2; no clear D gene. CDR1 MGHDK and CDR2 SYGVNS come from the germline V gene. This CDR3 has 15 amino acids. V was clipped by 1 base and J by 3 bases, with 9 bases between them. The CDR3 nucleotides read TGTGCCAGCAGTGAATCCCGACAAGACACCGGGGAGCTGTTTTTT. The encoded protein is CASSESRQDTGELFF.

This clonotype has ten or more counts. The chain has TRBV5-4 and TRBJ1-1; no clear D. Germline assignment: CDR1 SGHNT and CDR2 YYREEE (reference sequence). The CDR3 length is 13 residues. The V gene lost 4 bases and the J gene lost 5 bases, with 12 bases spanning the gap. The CDR3, as DNA: TGTGCCAGCAGCGAGAAAAAGAAGACTGAAGCTTTCTTT. It codes for CASSEKKKTEAFF.